This TCR beta chain was recovered during a study of blood T cell repertoires in COVID-19. As for the study in general: Donors in the United States, Italy and Spain gave samples during acute or convalescent COVID-19. In each case, the material was cDNA or gDNA derived from T cells, B-cell-depleted T cells, or PBMCs.

The germline V and J ends were trimmed by 7 bases and 3 bases, with 18 bases remaining between them. Germline assignment: CDR1 SNHLY and CDR2 FYNNEI. This CDR3 has 15 residues. Original methodology: Amplification from reference gene primers served as the basis for estimated nucleated cell counts. Assay: immunoSEQ multiplex PCR; the TCRdb copy retains only in-frame clones and omits some. That table furnishes V, J and clone size, whereas the DNA furnished D and trimming. The sample lists about 210,000 clones; about 83% were seen once. The receptor's source is a woman between 50 and 59 years old with active or convalescent COVID-19. Sequenced input: peripheral blood. This chain links TRBV2 with TRBJ2-5; D gene ambiguous. The CDR3 protein is CASTSPRPNEETQYF. In DNA form, the CDR3 reads TGTGCCAGCACTTCGCCTAGACCAAACGAAGAGACCCAGTACTTC.